The present TCR beta chain was sequenced within a study of tumor-infiltrating lymphocytes in primary liver carcinoma. Notes on the study in general: Tumor top-250-clone fraction significantly exceeded that of blood (p = 0.039). Tumor-adjacent and tumor-blood pairs shared a smaller degree of overlap than tumor region pairs.

This CDR3 spans 15 amino acids. Per the germline V gene, CDR1 is SGHDN and CDR2 is FVKESK. Starting from 450 to 500 ng of total RNA, TCR beta cDNA was produced with a primer in the constant region. What produced the TCR beta libraries was three nested multiplex PCR rounds using slightly modified ARM-PCR. Each of the first two PCR rounds ran roughly 9 cycles with TRBV1-TRBV30 forward and C-beta reverse primers. MiXCR was run by TCRdb on the multiplex PCR reads, yielding one entry per CDR3 protein. The data hold tens of thousands of distinct CDR3 sequences, with around 80% observed a single time. Note on this clonotype: Its antigen is still unknown. The junction and the germline gene differ at one end; a read error may be behind it.

From roughly 20-30 mg of unsorted bulk tissue, DNA and RNA were co-extracted together. Sampling targeted five separate regions of each tumor, which included the tumor centre. Viable tumor cell content exceeded 75% in every tumor sample. This clonotype was sampled from a man in his forties or fifties with primary liver carcinoma and hepatitis B virus infection. The chain couples TRBV14 to TRBJ1-1; 8 bases line up with TRBD1. Sequences were obtained from liver tumor tissue from sampling region 5. Sample subset: tumor region T5, tumor centre. CDR3 sequence reads: CASRQDSRDRSEAFF. CDR3 in DNA: TGTGCCAGCCGCCAAGATTCCCGGGACAGGTCGGAGGCTTTCTTT.